This record looks at one TCR beta chain sequence and its context. There is no known antigen for this receptor. Per-base qualities were not stored, and no clone one base away is much larger. The sample's time point label, in plain terms: cycle 4 day 1 (C4D1), after 6 weeks of nivolumab. Every trial patient had relapsed after autologous stem cell transplantation, and cohorts A, B and C differed in prior brentuximab vedotin exposure. The trial cohort comprised roughly 50 patients with relapsed/refractory classical Hodgkin lymphoma whose best overall responses were complete response, partial response or progressive disease. Trial patients were treated with single-agent nivolumab in the multi-cohort phase II CheckMate 205 trial. An independent review committee assessed best overall response by applying the 2007 International Working Group response criteria. Trial PBMCs were collected immediately before nivolumab initiation (C1D1) and during therapy at cycle 2 day 1 and cycle 4 day 1. Peripheral blood was collected in 8 mL Vacutainer Cell Preparation Tubes, from which PBMCs were isolated by centrifugation and then cryopreserved.

A distance of 10 bases separates the germline ends of V and J, which lose 2 bases and 8 bases respectively. The germline V gene (reference sequence) specifies GTSNPN as CDR1 and SVGIG as CDR2. From cysteine to phenylalanine, the CDR3 is 13 amino acids long. Only the CDR3 DNA stays, 39 bases, in frame from base 1. Genomic DNA was extracted with the Qiagen DNeasy kit from unsorted PBMCs and from negatively selected CD4+ and CD8+ fractions. Using primers that anneal to V and J segments, immunoSEQ multiplex PCR amplified the TCR beta CDR3 regions. Amplification bias was minimized using a synthetic immune receptor repertoire, and residual bias was removed computationally after sequencing. For the original study's pipeline: Repertoire diversity was quantified as the Shannon entropy index using custom Python scripts. Unsorted, CD4+ and CD8+ repertoires were analyzed separately, except for combined analyses in which CD4+ and CD8+ sequences were merged in silico. Clonal expansion was defined as a frequency increase of at least 2-fold after treatment compared with C1D1, and clones undetected at baseline were assigned a pseudocount of 0.5. Singleton clones were defined as clones with 0 or 1 copy at C1D1, and non-singleton clones were defined as clones with 2 or more copies. Clones expanded in unsorted samples were assigned a CD4+, CD8+ or unknown annotation through matching of protein sequences in sorted samples from the same patient. Wilcoxon tests were applied to paired samples to test diversity changes from C1D1 to C4D1. TCRdb's version of the immuneACCESS table is confined to in-frame rearrangements and falls short of the full clone set. An unresolved V gene accounts for under half of the shortfall where checked; the remainder is of unknown origin. The V and J calls and clone size are taken from that table; D and trimming were inferred from the DNA. The sample profile shows some 25,000 clones; around 74% of them were found once. About 32% of the sample comes from the top ten.

The data stem from a study of PD-1 blockade in classical Hodgkin lymphoma (TCRdb year 2020). Background on the whole study: Nivolumab dosing was 3 mg/kg intravenously every 2 weeks, continuing until either disease progression or unacceptable toxicity. To define a peripheral blood immune signature of response to PD-1 blockade in classical Hodgkin lymphoma, the study combined TCR beta sequencing with CyTOF. Points the paper makes about the study in general: Among trial patients, those achieving complete response had baseline diversity similar to that of newly diagnosed patients, while diversity was significantly lower in partial responders and progressors. CD4+ but not CD8+ TCR diversity rose significantly by C4D1 (p=0.0027 vs p=0.16), most apparent in complete responders (p=0.02). The study was restricted to a single clinical trial cohort, and the causes of repertoire differences, possibly disease activity or prior therapy, were left undefined. Patients starting nivolumab less than 1 year after ASCT had lower diversity and were excluded from later analyses to avoid confounding by immune reconstitution. Newly diagnosed patients were reported to have lower baseline TCR diversity than healthy donors, and relapsed/refractory patients were reported to have lower baseline TCR diversity still.

The material was peripheral blood mononuclear cells (PBMCs), obtained before the fourth cycle of nivolumab. The sequence was obtained from a human donor with classical Hodgkin lymphoma. This receptor chain uses TRBV30 and TRBJ1-6; TRBD1 might be the D gene, on 5 matching bases. The CDR3 here reads CAWSRDLDSPLHF. The DNA is TGTGCCTGGAGTAGGGACCTCGATTCACCCCTCCACTTT.